A selection of T cell receptor beta chains follows, all from one sample in a study of OX40 agonist ivuxolimab in advanced cancers. Profiled with immunoSEQ multiplex PCR; TCRdb holds only in-frame clones, not every one. In the table there are about 79,000 clones, about 85% of which are singletons. The sequenced sample was CD4+ or CD8+ T cells sorted from blood, obtained in a trial of the OX40 agonist ivuxolimab. The receptors come from an adult with an advanced solid tumor such as melanoma, head and neck, liver or kidney cancer. CDR3s include the opening cysteine and the closing phenylalanine or tryptophan. Fields, in order: D gene, CDR3 length, J gene, V gene, CDR3 DNA, CDR3 protein. The D gene is left open where the match is weak.

D: NA
length: 15
J: TRBJ2-5
V: TRBV7-9
DNA: TGTGCCAGCAGCTGGCAGGCGCAGATTCAAGAGACCCAGTACTTC
CDR3: CASSWQAQIQETQYF

D: TRBD2
length: 15
J: TRBJ2-1
V: TRBV19
DNA: TGTGCCAGTAGGGACCTAGCGGGAGGGCCCAACGAGCAGTTCTTC
CDR3: CASRDLAGGPNEQFF

D: NA
length: 16
J: TRBJ2-3
V: TRBV23-1
DNA: TGCGCCAGCAGTCAATCCGATGACAGAAGCACAGATACGCAGTATTTT
CDR3: CASSQSDDRSTDTQYF

D: TRBD1
length: 13
J: TRBJ1-2
V: TRBV7-9
DNA: TGTGCCAGCACCGGACAGGGGATGGGGGCGTACACCTTC
CDR3: CASTGQGMGAYTF

D: NA
length: 13
J: TRBJ1-3
V: TRBV7-3
DNA: TGTGCCAGCAGCTTAACAGGGGAGGACACCATATATTTT
CDR3: CASSLTGEDTIYF

D: NA
length: 16
J: TRBJ2-7
V: TRBV21-1
DNA: TGTGCCAGCAGCGAGAAAGGGGGCGAAGTTTTCTCCGAGCAGTACTTC
CDR3: CASSEKGGEVFSEQYF

D: NA
length: 16
J: TRBJ1-3
V: TRBV5-1
DNA: TGCGCCAGCAGCTTGAGTGGGCAAGCCGCTGGAAACACCATATATTTT
CDR3: CASSLSGQAAGNTIYF

D: TRBD2
length: 15
J: TRBJ2-1
V: TRBV19
DNA: TGTGCCAGTAGCGCGACTAGCGCAAGCTACAATGAGCAGTTCTTC
CDR3: CASSATSASYNEQFF

D: TRBD1
length: 13
J: TRBJ2-7
V: TRBV27
DNA: TGTGCCAGCAGTTTCCTACAGGGGTACGAGCAGTACTTC
CDR3: CASSFLQGYEQYF

D: NA
length: 15
J: TRBJ1-1
V: TRBV9
DNA: TGTGCCAGCAGCGTATCCGGGACAAGGCCCGGTGAAGCTTTCTTT
CDR3: CASSVSGTRPGEAFF

D: TRBD1
length: 17
J: TRBJ2-3
V: TRBV28
DNA: TGTGCCAGCAGTTATCGGACAGGCCGAGGACACACAGATACGCAGTATTTT
CDR3: CASSYRTGRGHTDTQYF

D: NA
length: 13
J: TRBJ1-2
V: TRBV4-2
DNA: TGTGCCAGCAGCCAAGATCAGCAGGGACTTTCCACCTTC
CDR3: CASSQDQQGLSTF

D: NA
length: 16
J: TRBJ1-4
V: TRBV19
DNA: TGTGCCAGTACCCCCTTAGCTCGAGGGGGGAATGAAAAACTGTTTTTT
CDR3: CASTPLARGGNEKLFF

D: TRBD1
length: 15
J: TRBJ2-7
V: TRBV11-2
DNA: TGTGCCAGCAGCTTCGCCGGGACAGGGGCCTACGAGCAGTACTTC
CDR3: CASSFAGTGAYEQYF

D: NA
length: 16
J: TRBJ1-3
V: TRBV5-1
DNA: TGCGCCAGCAGCTTGGCCGGGGGGGCTCGAGGAAACACCATATATTTT
CDR3: CASSLAGGARGNTIYF

D: NA
length: 14
J: TRBJ2-7
V: TRBV7-3
DNA: TGTGCCAGCAGCTTAGGGGGGCAGAACTACGAGCAGTACTTC
CDR3: CASSLGGQNYEQYF